The 12 T cell receptor beta chains reported below all come from one sample, sequenced in a study of OX40 agonist ivuxolimab in advanced cancers. Produced via immunoSEQ multiplex PCR; TCRdb's table is partial and in-frame only. The data show some 99,000 clones, with roughly 83% seen just once and more than 1.1% held by the top ten. The material sequenced was CD4+ or CD8+ T cells sorted from blood, taken in a trial of the OX40 agonist ivuxolimab. The receptor source for this set is an adult with an advanced solid tumor such as melanoma, head and neck, liver or kidney cancer.

The chain combines TRBV6-5 with TRBJ2-5; D remains ambiguous. Per the germline V gene, CDR1 is MNHEY and CDR2 is SVGAGI. The CDR3 is made up of 13 amino acids. V was pared by 2 bases and J by 5 bases, with 9 bases between. The CDR3 bases are TGTGCCAGCAGTTACCGCCCCACCGAGACCCAGTACTTC. Translation gives CASSYRPTETQYF.

The V and J genes are TRBV10-3 and TRBJ2-7; 8 nucleotides line up with TRBD2. This CDR3 is built from 13 residues. In germline, CDR1 is ENHRY, CDR2 SYGVKD. Losses at the gene ends were 7 bases for V and 2 bases for J; bases not matched to a gene: 4. Here the CDR3 reads CAITTGLAYEQYF. The CDR3 nucleotides read TGTGCCATCACAACGGGACTAGCCTACGAGCAGTACTTC.

The chain combines TRBV10-2 with TRBJ1-5, with D perhaps matching TRBD1 (6 bases). Germline V gene data show CDR1 as WSHSY and CDR2 as SAAADI. The CDR3 has 13 amino acids. Trimming removed 3 bases from V and 7 bases from J, with 10 bases in between. The chain's CDR3 is CASSDYRDQPQHF. The CDR3, as DNA: TGCGCCAGCAGTGACTACAGGGACCAGCCCCAGCATTTT.

The chain carries TRBV11-2 and TRBJ2-7; 9 nucleotides align to TRBD1. The germline CDR1 and CDR2 sequences are SGHAT and FQNNGV. The CDR3 loop spans 13 amino acids. The V gene end was trimmed by 5 bases and the J gene end by 7 bases; junction bases not matched to a gene: 6. The chain's CDR3 is CASSRTGVREQYF. The DNA for the CDR3 is TGTGCCAGCAGCCGGACAGGGGTGAGGGAGCAGTACTTC.

In its sample, this clone was seen a few times. The rearrangement uses TRBV2 and TRBJ1-2; 7 bases match TRBD1. The CDR3 totals 14 residues. V shed 6 bases and J 2 bases; nucleotides not matched to a gene: 6. CDR1 and CDR2 from the germline V gene are SNHLY and FYNNEI. The CDR3 loop reads CASRPGQMNYGYTF. The CDR3 nucleotides read TGTGCCAGCAGACCGGGACAGATGAACTATGGCTACACCTTC.

This clone turned up a few times. This chain links TRBV6-1 with TRBJ1-2, with a tentative D call TRBD1 (5 bases). Germline V CDR1 and CDR2: MNHNS, SASEGT. The V end lost 3 bases, the J end lost 4 bases, and 9 bases lay between the germline ends. CDR3 size: 13 residues. The CDR3 nucleotides read TGTGCCAGCAGTGATTCACAGGTCTATGGCTACACCTTC. Translation: CASSDSQVYGYTF.

This chain links TRBV7-2 with TRBJ2-5, with 10 nucleotides matching TRBD2. Germline lookup yields CDR1 SGHTA and CDR2 FQGNSA. The J segment lost 6 bases and the V segment lost 3 bases, leaving 7 bases of the junction unmatched. This CDR3 contains 15 residues. CDR3 amino acids: CASSLRLAGEQTQYF. CDR3 sequence (DNA): TGTGCCAGCAGCTTGAGACTAGCGGGTGAACAGACCCAGTACTTC.

The V and J genes are TRBV15 and TRBJ2-6; D is undetermined. Germline V gives CDR1 LNHNV, CDR2 YYDKDF (reference sequence). V lost 0 bases, J lost 1 base, and 7 bases lay in between. The CDR3 consists of 16 residues. Here the CDR3 DNA reads TGTGCCACCAGCAGAGATGCGAGTTCTGGGGCCAACGTCCTGACTTTC. It is translated as CATSRDASSGANVLTF.

V usage is TRBV5-6 and J usage is TRBJ2-5; D not certain. Trimming removed 4 bases at V and 5 bases at J, with 6 bases between. Per germline, CDR1 SGHDT and CDR2 YYEEEE. CDR3 length: 11 amino acids. CDR3 DNA: TGTGCCAGCAGCATACGGGAGACCCAGTACTTC. It encodes CASSIRETQYF.

This clone was detected only a few times. The rearrangement links TRBV28 to TRBJ1-2; D is unclear. V was cut by 3 bases and J by 8 bases, with 16 bases left in between. This CDR3 is built from 14 residues. In germline, CDR1 is MDHEN, CDR2 SYDVKM. CDR3 amino acids: CASSFGLGFGGYTF. CDR3 in DNA: TGTGCCAGCAGTTTCGGGCTCGGGTTTGGCGGCTACACCTTC.

The chain combines TRBV6-5 with TRBJ1-2; unclear D gene. Germline V gene lookup returns CDR1 MNHEY and CDR2 SVGAGI. The CDR3 consists of 14 residues. V dropped 7 bases and J dropped 5 bases, with 17 bases sitting between them. The CDR3 sequence is CASTTSGLGYGYTF. The CDR3 DNA follows: TGTGCCAGCACCACCTCCGGCCTCGGGTATGGCTACACCTTC.

This CDR3 is CAALAGSYGYTF. The CDR3, as DNA: TGTGCCGCCCTTGCCGGATCCTATGGCTACACCTTC. The V call is TRBV28, the J call TRBJ1-2; D is ambiguous. V gave up 11 bases and J gave up 4 bases, with 14 bases separating them. The germline gives CDR1 MDHEN, CDR2 SYDVKM. CDR3 length: 12 residues.